The 3 T cell receptor beta chains in this list originate from one sample, sequenced in a study of T cells after yellow fever vaccination. One entry per CDR3 protein, called by TCRdb with MiXCR from the 5' RACE reads. The repertoire holds more than 350,000 distinct CDR3 sequences, roughly 11% seen once, with roughly 18% in the top ten. The material was PBMCs, obtained on the day of the first yellow fever vaccination. Receptors originate from a man between 18 and 35 years old who received the YFV17D yellow fever vaccine.

The rearrangement joins TRBV27 to TRBJ2-7, with D possibly being TRBD1 (5 bases). The germline V and J ends were trimmed by 8 bases and 5 bases, with 16 bases remaining between them. This CDR3 comprises 13 residues. The germline gives CDR1 MNHEY, CDR2 SMNVEV (reference sequence). The CDR3 loop reads CASGLTGPNEQYF. In DNA, the CDR3 is TGTGCCAGCGGCCTAACAGGTCCCAACGAGCAGTACTTC.

Only a few counts were recorded for this clonotype. The rearrangement uses TRBV19 and TRBJ2-7, with a possible D match to TRBD2 (6 bases). The CDR3 covers 14 residues. Germline V gene data show CDR1 as LNHDA and CDR2 as SQIVND (reference sequence). V dropped 1 base and J dropped 3 bases, with 10 bases sitting between them. CDR3 region: CASSIGRGNYEQYF. CDR3 in DNA: TGTGCCAGTAGTATAGGCCGCGGGAACTACGAGCAGTACTTC.

This clonotype was recorded a few times. The chain combines TRBV7-6 with TRBJ2-4; TRBD1 is a possible D gene (7 bases). This CDR3 is 15 amino acids long. Per germline, CDR1 SGHVS and CDR2 FNYEAQ. V lost 6 bases, J lost 0 bases, and 12 bases lay in between. The CDR3 sequence is CASSPGGLAKNIQYF. The CDR3, as DNA: TGTGCCAGCAGTCCAGGGGGGCTAGCCAAAAACATTCAGTACTTC.